These 24 T cell receptor beta chains originate from one sample sequenced in a study. TCRdb called the 5' RACE reads again in MiXCR, with one record for every CDR3 protein. The sample lists nearly 55,000 distinct CDR3 sequences, almost 25% seen once, with 2.5% to 4% in the top ten. Sequenced sample: tumor-infiltrating naive CD4+ T cells sorted from the breast tumor. Subset defined: naive CD4+ T cells, CD4+CD45RA+CD25-. The source of these receptors is a female donor with breast cancer.

At least ten counts were recorded for this clonotype. This chain connects TRBV6-2 or TRBV6-3 to TRBJ1-1; D not certain. CDR1 is MNHEY, CDR2 SVGEGT, per germline. This CDR3 has 12 amino acids. V was cut by 7 bases and J by 3 bases, with 9 bases left in between. The CDR3 loop reads CASKTGYTEAFF. CDR3 DNA sequence: TGTGCCAGCAAGACGGGCTACACTGAAGCTTTCTTT.

The chain uses TRBV7-2 and TRBJ1-5; 8 bases are shared with TRBD1. J lost 6 bases, V lost 1 base, and 5 bases had no gene match. This CDR3 contains 15 residues. The germline CDR1 and CDR2 sequences are SGHTA and FQGNSA. The CDR3 DNA follows: TGTGCCAGCAGCTTAGGTCAGGGGGCTTTTCAGCCCCAGCATTTT. The encoded protein is CASSLGQGAFQPQHF.

A note on this clonotype: This may be a read error: a much more frequent sequence differs by one nucleotide. The chain is built from TRBV7-2 and TRBJ2-3; D ambiguous. CDR3 length equals 15 residues. Germline V CDR1 and CDR2: SGHTA, FQGNSA. CDR3 sequence: CASSLATGVGDTKYF. In nucleotides, the CDR3 is TGTGCCAGCAGCTTAGCCACGGGCGTCGGAGATACGAAGTATTTT.

CDR3 sequence reads: CASNSGTGTDTQYF. DNA for the CDR3: TGTGCCAGCAATTCGGGGACAGGCACAGATACGCAGTATTTT. The V call is TRBV6-6, the J call TRBJ2-3; 7 bases map to TRBD1. Germline CDR1 and CDR2: MNHNY and SVGAGI (reference sequence). The J segment lost 1 base and the V segment lost 7 bases, leaving 5 bases of the junction unmatched. This CDR3 is 14 amino acids long.

The table lists this clonotype with a few counts. The chain is built from TRBV7-9 and TRBJ2-3; D assignment may be TRBD1 or TRBD2 (6 bases each). The CDR3 extends over 18 amino acids. V lost 6 bases and J lost 6, with 28 bases in between. Per the germline V gene, CDR1 is SEHNR and CDR2 is FQNEAQ (reference sequence). The CDR3 sequence is CASRSSRPVQGGPDTQYF. The CDR3 DNA is TGTGCCAGCAGATCATCCCGCCCCGTACAGGGAGGCCCCGATACGCAGTATTTT.

The table lists this clonotype with a count of one. A read error may produce the germline difference seen at one junction end. The gene calls are TRBV7-9 and TRBJ2-5; 7 bases fit TRBD1. CDR3 size: 14 residues. Germline V gene data show CDR1 as SEHNR and CDR2 as FQNEAQ (reference sequence). In DNA, the CDR3 is TGTACCAGCAGCGTGGGACACAGGGGAGAGACCCAGTACTTC. Amino acid sequence: CTSSVGHRGETQYF.

This chain links TRBV28 with TRBJ1-1, with D perhaps matching TRBD1 (6 bases). V lost 2 bases and J lost 2, with 15 bases in between. The CDR3 runs 16 residues. Germline V CDR1 and CDR2: MDHEN, SYDVKM. CDR3 sequence reads: CASSLGSSQGNTEAFF. The CDR3 DNA reads TGTGCCAGCAGTTTAGGTTCGTCACAGGGCAACACTGAAGCTTTCTTT. The full variable domain, with the rest looked up from reference TRBV28 and TRBJ1-1, is DVKVTQSSRYLVKRTGEKVFLECVQDMDHENMFWYRQDPGLGLRLIYFSYDVKMKEKGDIPEGYSVSREKKERFSLILESASTNQTSMYLCASSLGSSQGNTEAFFGQGTRLTVV.

Only a few counts were recorded for this clonotype. The gene calls are TRBV7-6 and TRBJ2-7, with 11 bases lining up with TRBD2. Per the germline V gene, CDR1 is SGHVS and CDR2 is FNYEAQ. Trimming at V came to 1 base and at J to 5 bases, leaving 4 bases not matched to a gene. This CDR3 contains 15 residues. CDR3 region: CASSLEGSGGDEQYF. The CDR3 nucleotides read TGTGCCAGCAGCTTAGAAGGTAGCGGGGGGGACGAGCAGTACTTC.

The chain is built from TRBV29-1 and TRBJ2-2, with D possibly TRBD2 on 6 matching bases. V was clipped by 6 bases and J by 5 bases, with 16 bases between them. Germline values: CDR1 SQVTM, CDR2 ANQGSEA. The CDR3 is made up of 14 amino acids. The DNA for the CDR3 is TGCAGCGTGGGGGGAGTAGCAGCAACCGGGGAGCTGTTTTTT. It specifies CSVGGVAATGELFF.

This chain joins TRBV5-1 and TRBJ1-2, with 9 bases matching TRBD1. Germline-derived CDR1 and CDR2 are SGHRS and YFSETQ. The ends lost 0 bases at V and 2 bases at J; junction bases unmatched: 5. The CDR3 totals 16 residues. In DNA, the CDR3 is TGCGCCAGCAGCTTGGGACTCGGGACAGGGAACTATGGCTACACCTTC. This sequence encodes CASSLGLGTGNYGYTF.

Regarding this clonotype: Since no conserved phenylalanine or tryptophan closes the CDR3, a read error is the likely cause. V gene TRBV5-6 combines with J gene TRBJ2-5; 11 nucleotides agree with TRBD2. The CDR3 has 15 amino acids. Trimming took 0 bases from V and 3 from J; bases not matched to a gene: 1. Germline-derived CDR1 and CDR2 are SGHDT and YYEEEE. CDR3 bases: TGTGCCAGCAGCTTGGAGGGACTAGCGGAAGAGACCCAGTACCGC. Its translation is CASSLEGLAEETQYR.

This clonotype has more than one count but fewer than ten. The CDR3 is CASSNGVGAEKLFF. The CDR3 DNA reads as TGTGCCAGCAGCAACGGGGTGGGTGCTGAAAAACTGTTTTTT. The genes are TRBV7-2 and TRBJ1-4, with unresolved D. This CDR3 comprises 14 residues. Trimming stripped 5 bases from V and 7 bases from J, with 14 bases between. Germline V gene sequence: CDR1 SGHTA, CDR2 FQGNSA.

The rearrangement links TRBV20-1 to TRBJ1-6; possible D gene TRBD1, 5 bases. The V gene lost 5 bases and the J gene lost 7 bases, with 15 bases spanning the gap. The CDR3 consists of 14 residues. From germline, CDR1 is DFQATT and CDR2 SNEGSKA (reference sequence). The DNA of the CDR3 is TGCAGTGCTGCACAACGGGGGTGGAATTCACCCCTCCACTTT. Its translation is CSAAQRGWNSPLHF.

This clonotype was seen a handful of times. J is TRBJ2-5 and V is TRBV20-1; 9 nucleotides agree with TRBD2. There are 13 residues in the CDR3. The germline gives CDR1 DFQATT, CDR2 SNEGSKA (reference sequence). J gave up 4 bases and V 4 bases, and 4 bases lay outside the gene matches. CDR3 amino acids: CSAMASGTETQYF. Written as DNA, the CDR3 is TGCAGTGCTATGGCTAGCGGGACAGAGACCCAGTACTTC.

This clonotype was seen repeatedly, ten times or more. The chain is built from TRBV7-2 and TRBJ1-3, with no clear D. V was shortened by 3 bases and J by 2 bases, with 14 bases between the two germline ends. The CDR3 totals 16 residues. From germline, CDR1 is SGHTA and CDR2 FQGNSA. The CDR3 is CASSLAGLETGNTIYF. Written as DNA, the CDR3 is TGTGCCAGCAGCTTGGCGGGTCTGGAGACTGGAAACACCATATATTTT.

A word on this clonotype: Germline is not matched at one junction end, which may reflect a read error. The chain combines TRBV9 with TRBJ1-4, with D hard to call. Per the germline V gene, CDR1 is SGDLS and CDR2 is YYNGEE. CDR3 length equals 15 residues. This CDR3 reads CASSVVGMANEKLYF. The CDR3 DNA is TGTGCCAGCAGCGTAGTCGGGATGGCTAATGAAAAACTGTATTTT.

This chain links TRBV7-3 with TRBJ2-2, with 9 bases identical to TRBD1. Unmatched junction bases numbered 5, after V lost 3 bases and J lost 3 bases. Looked up from germline, CDR1 is SGHTA and CDR2 is FQGTGA. This CDR3 has 16 amino acids. The CDR3 reads CASSLTGGADTGELFF. Written as DNA, the CDR3 is TGTGCCAGCAGCTTGACAGGGGGTGCGGACACCGGGGAGCTGTTTTTT.

This clonotype has a handful of counts. V usage is TRBV5-1 and J usage is TRBJ2-5; 8 bases fit TRBD1. V was clipped by 1 base and J by 2 bases; unmatched bases: 7. Germline CDR1 reads SGHRS; CDR2 reads YFSETQ. CDR3 length: 16 amino acids. The CDR3 here is CASSLTPTGVQETQYF. As DNA, the CDR3 is TGCGCCAGCAGCTTGACCCCGACAGGGGTGCAAGAGACCCAGTACTTC.

The rearrangement joins TRBV6-2 or TRBV6-3 to TRBJ2-4; D not certain. This CDR3 contains 17 residues. In germline, CDR1 is MNHEY, CDR2 SVGEGT. The V end lost 6 bases, the J end lost 3 bases, and 21 bases lay between the germline ends. CDR3 sequence: CASSETRVGRVKNIQYF. In DNA, the CDR3 is TGTGCCAGCAGCGAGACAAGGGTCGGTAGGGTCAAAAACATTCAGTACTTC.

This clonotype was recorded a few times. The chain uses TRBV20-1 and TRBJ1-5, with D perhaps matching TRBD1 (5 bases). The CDR3 runs to 13 residues. The V end was cut by 2 bases, the J end by 6 bases, with 11 bases between. The germline CDR1 and CDR2 sequences are DFQATT and SNEGSKA (reference sequence). Here the CDR3 reads CSARIGTGQPQHF. The CDR3 bases are TGCAGTGCTAGAATAGGGACCGGTCAGCCCCAGCATTTT.

This clonotype was counted only a few times. At one of its ends the junction is not consistent with the germline gene, which may arise from a read error. The chain couples TRBV4-1 to TRBJ1-6; the D is unclear. The length of the CDR3 is 18 residues. Per the germline V gene, CDR1 is MGHRA and CDR2 is YSYEKL. This chain's CDR3 is CASSQVIATLGRNSPLPF. The CDR3, as DNA: TGCGCCAGCAGCCAAGTAATTGCCACCCTGGGCAGGAATTCACCCCTCCCCTTT.

The gene calls are TRBV25-1 and TRBJ2-5, with D hard to call. V was trimmed by 2 bases and J by 5 bases, leaving 6 bases between them. The germline CDR1 and CDR2 sequences are MGHDK and SYGVNS. The CDR3 is 12 residues long. The CDR3 DNA follows: TGTGCCAGCAGTGAAGGGCTTGAGACCCAGTACTTC. Translation: CASSEGLETQYF.

This clonotype was seen at least ten times. The V and J genes are TRBV20-1 and TRBJ1-1; D is undetermined. This CDR3 contains 17 residues. The germline gives CDR1 DFQATT, CDR2 SNEGSKA (reference sequence). Deletions cut 2 bases from V and 2 bases from J, with 21 bases between. CDR3 loop: CSARSASLPQRNTEAFF. Written as DNA, the CDR3 is TGCAGTGCTAGATCCGCCTCGTTGCCACAGAGAAACACTGAAGCTTTCTTT.

In regard to this clonotype: The junction does not match germline at one end; this may be a read error. The CDR3: CASSQASQGIRYGHTF. As DNA, the CDR3 is TGCGCCAGCAGCCAAGCCTCACAGGGTATCCGGTATGGCCACACCTTC. The V call is TRBV4-1, the J call TRBJ1-2, with D maybe TRBD1 (6 bases). CDR3 length: 16 residues. CDR1 and CDR2 (germline): MGHRA, YSYEKL.